Included here is one TCR beta chain sequence, with context. These data originate in a study of blood T cell repertoires in COVID-19. Background on the study: Recovered status in Cohort 3 required two negative PCRs, clearance, or symptom resolution. Italy, Spain and the United States were the sources of the convalescent and acute COVID-19 samples.

The age range of participants was 18 to 89 years, with residence in approximately 25 US areas. Which cohort a participant joined came from the clinical history participants gave. CDR3 size: 14 residues. V lost 3 bases and J lost 5, with 13 bases in between. Per germline, CDR1 LNHDA and CDR2 SQIVND (reference sequence). Libraries were prepared by immunoSEQ multiplex PCR; TCRdb keeps only in-frame clonotypes and omits some of them. The repertoire includes 350,000 to 400,000 clones, about 90% of them detected once, and 1.9% sits in the top ten. This receptor was identified in a man aged 35 to 55 in a cohort exposed to, infected with or recovered from COVID-19 (not recorded which). The V gene is TRBV19, the J gene TRBJ1-2, with D perhaps matching TRBD1 (5 bases). The sequenced sample was PBMCs or T cells enriched from blood (not recorded which). The CDR3 protein is CASSIPRGGYGYTF. The CDR3 DNA reads TGTGCCAGTAGTATCCCCCGGGGGGGGTATGGCTACACCTTC.